Listed below are T cell receptor beta chains from one sample, sequenced in a study of T cell responses to AZD1222 COVID-19 vaccine. Sequencing used immunoSEQ multiplex PCR; TCRdb keeps in-frame clones, though not all of them. The sample records around 100,000 clones, 90% being singletons. The source material was peripheral blood, sampled on day 0 of AZD1222 vaccination. The receptors were gathered from an adult in good health. The CDR3 runs from the conserved cysteine through the conserved F or W. The D gene is left open where the match is weak. Rows give clone size only sometimes, using once, few, many, or a class for an expanded clone.

V: TRBV11-2; size: .; D: TRBD2; J: TRBJ2-7; DNA: TGTGCCAAGACTAGCGGGGGCCGTATGAGCTCCTACGAGCAGTACTTC; CDR3: CAKTSGGRMSSYEQYF
V: TRBV5-6; size: .; D: .; J: TRBJ2-1; DNA: TGTGCCAGCAGCTTGTGGGGGAGCGATGAGCAGTTCTTC; CDR3: CASSLWGSDEQFF
V: TRBV5-1; size: .; D: .; J: TRBJ1-4; DNA: TGCGCCAGCAGCTTCGGGGATGCAAATGAAAAACTGTTTTTT; CDR3: CASSFGDANEKLFF
V: TRBV5-6; size: once; D: .; J: TRBJ2-5; DNA: TGTGCCAGCAGCTTAGGGGCGAGGGGAGAGACCCAGTACTTC; CDR3: CASSLGARGETQYF
V: TRBV9; size: .; D: .; J: TRBJ1-1; DNA: TGTGCCAGCAGCGTAGCGGCAGCGAACACTGAAGCTTTCTTT; CDR3: CASSVAAANTEAFF
V: TRBV10-2; size: .; D: .; J: TRBJ2-1; DNA: TGCGCCAGTCTAGCGAATGAGCAGTTCTTC; CDR3: CASLANEQFF
V: TRBV4-2; size: .; D: .; J: TRBJ1-2; DNA: TGTGCCAGCAGCCAAACGGACTGGGGCTACACCTTC; CDR3: CASSQTDWGYTF
V: TRBV24-1; size: .; D: TRBD2; J: TRBJ2-3; DNA: TGTGCCACCAGTGGTTCGGCGGGGGGGCCGTTATCTGGCACAGATACGCAGTATTTT; CDR3: CATSGSAGGPLSGTDTQYF
V: TRBV5-1; size: .; D: .; J: TRBJ1-2; DNA: TGCGCCAGCAGCTTGGAACCGGCTAACTATGGCTACACCTTC; CDR3: CASSLEPANYGYTF
V: TRBV7-2; size: .; D: .; J: TRBJ1-1; DNA: TGTGCCAGCAGCTTGGGCAGCGGAATGAACACTGAAGCTTTCTTT; CDR3: CASSLGSGMNTEAFF
V: TRBV27; size: .; D: .; J: TRBJ1-2; DNA: TGTGCCAGCAGCATGCCGTTGAGGGGTGGCTATGGCTACACCTTC; CDR3: CASSMPLRGGYGYTF
V: TRBV28; size: .; D: .; J: TRBJ1-1; DNA: TGTGCCAGCAATCGGGTATTGAACACTGAAGCTTTCTTT; CDR3: CASNRVLNTEAFF
V: TRBV6-1; size: .; D: .; J: TRBJ1-2; DNA: TGTGCCAGCAGCGACGACAGTGGCTACACCTTC; CDR3: CASSDDSGYTF
V: TRBV27; size: .; D: .; J: TRBJ2-5; DNA: TGTGCCAGCAGTTTATTTCCTCAGCAGATACAAGAGACCCAGTACTTC; CDR3: CASSLFPQQIQETQYF
V: TRBV25-1; size: .; D: .; J: TRBJ2-1; DNA: TGTGCCAGCAGTGAAGCGGGACGGAACAGCGGTAATGAGCAGTTCTTC; CDR3: CASSEAGRNSGNEQFF
V: TRBV15; size: .; D: .; J: TRBJ1-6; DNA: TGTGCCACCAGCAGACTTCGACAGGAAAATTCACCCCTCCACTTT; CDR3: CATSRLRQENSPLHF
V: TRBV7-2; size: .; D: TRBD2; J: TRBJ2-1; DNA: TGTGCCAGCAGCGCGACTAGCGGGGGCCACAATGAGCAGTTCTTC; CDR3: CASSATSGGHNEQFF
V: TRBV6-1; size: few; D: TRBD1; J: TRBJ2-3; DNA: TGTGCCAGCAGTGAAGGGACAGGGGGCGCAGATACGCAGTATTTT; CDR3: CASSEGTGGADTQYF
V: TRBV19; size: .; D: .; J: TRBJ1-4; DNA: TGTGCCAGTAGTATCGAGAAACGCGGTGAAAAACTGTTTTTT; CDR3: CASSIEKRGEKLFF
V: TRBV28; size: .; D: .; J: TRBJ1-5; DNA: TGTGCCAGCAGTTGGAGGACAGAGGCAGATCAGCCCCAGCATTTT; CDR3: CASSWRTEADQPQHF
V: TRBV7-9; size: .; D: TRBD1; J: TRBJ1-3; DNA: TGTGCCAGCAGCGGGTGGACAGGGACCTCTGGAAACACCATATATTTT; CDR3: CASSGWTGTSGNTIYF
V: TRBV14; size: .; D: .; J: TRBJ2-5; DNA: TGTGCCAGCAGCCAGGGCGGACCACGTCGCTTCACCGAGACCCAGTACTTC; CDR3: CASSQGGPRRFTETQYF
V: TRBV6-6; size: .; D: .; J: TRBJ2-7; DNA: TGTGCCAGCAGTTACTACAGGGAAGCCTACGAGCAGTACTTC; CDR3: CASSYYREAYEQYF
V: TRBV6-5; size: .; D: TRBD1; J: TRBJ2-7; DNA: TGTGCCAGCTCTACCACAGGGGGCCACCGAAGCGAGCAGTACTTC; CDR3: CASSTTGGHRSEQYF
V: TRBV18; size: once; D: .; J: TRBJ1-2; DNA: TGTGCCAGCTCACCAGGCGATCAGGGGTGGTATGGCTACACCTTC; CDR3: CASSPGDQGWYGYTF
V: TRBV5-6; size: .; D: .; J: TRBJ1-1; DNA: TGTGCCAGCAGCTTGAAATTAGGAACTGAAGCTTTCTTT; CDR3: CASSLKLGTEAFF
V: TRBV9; size: once; D: .; J: TRBJ1-1; DNA: TGTGCCAGCAGCGACTTAAGGGGGAACACTGAAGCTTTCTTT; CDR3: CASSDLRGNTEAFF
V: TRBV6-2/TRBV6-3; size: .; D: .; J: TRBJ2-5; DNA: TGTGCCAGCAGTTATGTTAGGTGGGAGACCCAGTACTTC; CDR3: CASSYVRWETQYF
V: TRBV13; size: .; D: .; J: TRBJ1-6; DNA: TGTGCCAGCAGCTTAAATCCTTCACCCCTCCACTTT; CDR3: CASSLNPSPLHF
V: TRBV3-1/TRBV3-2; size: .; D: .; J: TRBJ1-3; DNA: TGTGCCAGCAGCCGTGAGTGGAGCTCTGGAAACACCATATATTTT; CDR3: CASSREWSSGNTIYF
V: TRBV11-2; size: .; D: .; J: TRBJ1-6; DNA: TGTGCCAGCAGCTTCAATTCACCCCTCCACTTT; CDR3: CASSFNSPLHF
V: TRBV2; size: .; D: .; J: TRBJ1-1; DNA: TGTGCCAGCATGTCCCCGATGGGGATCACTGAAGCTTTCTTT; CDR3: CASMSPMGITEAFF
V: TRBV5-1; size: .; D: .; J: TRBJ2-7; DNA: TGCGCCAGCAGAGGGGGGATACTCTCCTACGAGCAGTACTTC; CDR3: CASRGGILSYEQYF
V: TRBV28; size: .; D: .; J: TRBJ2-1; DNA: TGTGCCAGCAGTTTAACCCAGGGCGATGAGCAGTTCTTC; CDR3: CASSLTQGDEQFF
V: TRBV28; size: once; D: .; J: TRBJ1-4; DNA: TGTGCCAGCAGTTTACCTGGGGGAACTAATGAAAAACTGTTTTTT; CDR3: CASSLPGGTNEKLFF
V: TRBV4-1; size: .; D: .; J: TRBJ1-1; DNA: TGCGCCAGCAGCCAAGCAACACATCTGGACACTGAAGCTTTCTTT; CDR3: CASSQATHLDTEAFF
V: TRBV6-1; size: .; D: .; J: TRBJ1-2; DNA: TGTGCCAGCAGTGACGGAGCCGCTAACTATGGCTACACCTTC; CDR3: CASSDGAANYGYTF
V: TRBV12-2; size: once; D: .; J: TRBJ2-2; DNA: TGTGCAAGTCTCCTACTTTCCCCGGACAGGGGGCTTGACGGCACCGGGGAGCTGTTTTTT; CDR3: CASLLLSPDRGLDGTGELFF
V: TRBV4-1; size: .; D: .; J: TRBJ1-3; DNA: TGCGCCAGCAGCCAAGATTCAGGCCCAAACCTTCGAAACACCATATATTTT; CDR3: CASSQDSGPNLRNTIYF
V: TRBV10-1; size: .; D: .; J: TRBJ1-3; DNA: TGCGCCAGCAGTGGATCCGGGGTACCGAACACCATATATTTT; CDR3: CASSGSGVPNTIYF
V: TRBV7-3; size: few; D: .; J: TRBJ1-1; DNA: TGTGCCAGCAGCCCGGACGGGAACACTGAAGCTTTCTTT; CDR3: CASSPDGNTEAFF
V: TRBV5-1; size: .; D: .; J: TRBJ1-1; DNA: TGCGCCAGCAGCTTGGAGTGGGGCATCAACACTGAAGCTTTCTTT; CDR3: CASSLEWGINTEAFF
V: TRBV5-4; size: .; D: .; J: TRBJ1-3; DNA: TGTGCCAGCACCTCAGATGGGAGAAACACCATATATTTT; CDR3: CASTSDGRNTIYF
V: TRBV14; size: once; D: .; J: TRBJ1-1; DNA: TGTGCCAGCAGCCAAGATTATGGCAGGGGCTTGTCGTCTGAAGCTTTCTTT; CDR3: CASSQDYGRGLSSEAFF
V: TRBV7-3; size: .; D: .; J: TRBJ2-5; DNA: TGTGCCAGCAGCCCGGGTCGGGGTTCGCCTGAGACCCAGTACTTC; CDR3: CASSPGRGSPETQYF
V: TRBV11-2; size: .; D: .; J: TRBJ2-2; DNA: TGTGCCAGCAGCTTATCAGGACGAAGCACCGGGGAGCTGTTTTTT; CDR3: CASSLSGRSTGELFF
V: TRBV29-1; size: .; D: .; J: TRBJ1-1; DNA: TGCAGCGTTGAAGGGGGTCAGATCCCGATTGCTGAAGCTTTCTTT; CDR3: CSVEGGQIPIAEAFF
V: TRBV15; size: .; D: .; J: TRBJ1-2; DNA: TGTGCCACCAGCCTCCGCCCCGGTGGACTCGATGGCTACACCTTC; CDR3: CATSLRPGGLDGYTF
V: TRBV5-5; size: .; D: TRBD1; J: TRBJ1-1; DNA: TGTGCCAGCAGCTTGGCAGGGGGGCTTGAAGCTTTCTTT; CDR3: CASSLAGGLEAFF
V: TRBV5-8; size: .; D: .; J: TRBJ2-7; DNA: TGTGCCAGCAGCTTTCGGGGGACCGGAACCTACGAGCAGTACTTC; CDR3: CASSFRGTGTYEQYF
V: TRBV28; size: once; D: TRBD1; J: TRBJ1-4; DNA: TGTGCCAGCAGTCTCCGGACAGGCGAGGAGGAAAAACTGTTTTTT; CDR3: CASSLRTGEEEKLFF
V: TRBV5-4; size: .; D: .; J: TRBJ1-6; DNA: TGTGCCAGCAGCCTGACCCGAGGGAATTCACCCCTCCACTTT; CDR3: CASSLTRGNSPLHF
V: TRBV2; size: once; D: .; J: TRBJ1-6; DNA: TGTGCCAGCAGTGAAGTGGGCGGGCCACCCCTCCACTTT; CDR3: CASSEVGGPPLHF
V: TRBV28; size: .; D: .; J: TRBJ1-5; DNA: TGTGCCAGCAGCACTTATAGCAATCAGCCCCAGCATTTT; CDR3: CASSTYSNQPQHF
V: TRBV5-1; size: .; D: .; J: TRBJ1-2; DNA: TGCGCCAGCAGCTTGGGGACGGACTATGGCTACACCTTC; CDR3: CASSLGTDYGYTF
V: TRBV5-6; size: .; D: TRBD1; J: TRBJ1-1; DNA: TGTGCCAGCAGCGCCCGGGACAGTAACACTGAAGCTTTCTTT; CDR3: CASSARDSNTEAFF
V: TRBV18; size: .; D: .; J: TRBJ2-5; DNA: TGTGCCAGCTCACCAGTGGATGGTATCAAGAGCACCCAGTACTTC; CDR3: CASSPVDGIKSTQYF
V: TRBV5-1; size: .; D: .; J: TRBJ2-1; DNA: TGCGCCAGCAGCTTGGCCGGTAACAATGAGCAGTTCTTC; CDR3: CASSLAGNNEQFF
V: TRBV30; size: .; D: TRBD1; J: TRBJ2-7; DNA: TGTGCCTCTGGACAGGGGATAGGAGAGCAGTACTTC; CDR3: CASGQGIGEQYF